This T cell receptor beta chain was documented in a study of blood T cell repertoires in COVID-19. Overall study: Sites across the United States, Italy and Spain contributed samples from acute and convalescent COVID-19.

The method was immunoSEQ multiplex PCR; TCRdb's version includes in-frame clones alone and lacks a portion of them. This table holds 130,000 to 150,000 clones, roughly 88% found once. This TCR was sampled from a woman aged 45-59 years with acute or convalescent COVID-19. Sample: peripheral blood.

The CDR3 region has the DNA TGTGCCAGCAGCTCCGACACAGGGGGATATGGCTACACCTTC. This gives the protein CASSSDTGGYGYTF. The rearrangement joins TRBV7-9 to TRBJ1-2, with TRBD1 matching over 8 bases. J lost 5 bases, V lost 4 bases, and 6 bases had no gene match. The CDR3 runs to 14 residues. Germline V gives CDR1 SEHNR, CDR2 FQNEAQ (reference sequence).